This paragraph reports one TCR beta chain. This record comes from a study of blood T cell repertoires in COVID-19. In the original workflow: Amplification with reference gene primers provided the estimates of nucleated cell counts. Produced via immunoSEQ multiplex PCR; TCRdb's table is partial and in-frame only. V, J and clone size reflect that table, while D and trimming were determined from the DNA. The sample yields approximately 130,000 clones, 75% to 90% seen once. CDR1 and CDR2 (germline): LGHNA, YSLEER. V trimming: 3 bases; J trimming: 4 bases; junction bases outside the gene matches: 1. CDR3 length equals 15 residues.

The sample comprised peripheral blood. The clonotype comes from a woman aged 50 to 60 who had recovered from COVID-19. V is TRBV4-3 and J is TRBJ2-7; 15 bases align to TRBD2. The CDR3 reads CASSQGLAGGYEQYF. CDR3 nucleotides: TGCGCCAGCAGCCAGGGACTAGCGGGAGGATACGAGCAGTACTTC.